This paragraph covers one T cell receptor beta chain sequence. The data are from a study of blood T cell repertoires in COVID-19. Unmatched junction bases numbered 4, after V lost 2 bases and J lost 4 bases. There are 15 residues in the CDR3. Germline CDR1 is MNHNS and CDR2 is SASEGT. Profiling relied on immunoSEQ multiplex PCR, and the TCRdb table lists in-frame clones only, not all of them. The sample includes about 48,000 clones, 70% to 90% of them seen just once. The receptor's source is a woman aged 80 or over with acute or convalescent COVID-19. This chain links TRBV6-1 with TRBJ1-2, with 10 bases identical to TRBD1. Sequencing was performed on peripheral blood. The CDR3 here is CASSERDRGAYGYTF. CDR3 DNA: TGTGCCAGCAGTGAACGGGACAGGGGAGCCTATGGCTACACCTTC.